A few counts support the clone carrying this T cell receptor beta chain. The entry originates in a study of radiotherapy plus CTLA-4 blockade in lung cancer. Study-wide context: Objective responses emerged in 15% to 20% of patients, and roughly 32% attained disease control.

CDR3 length equals 16 residues. In germline, CDR1 is SGHAT, CDR2 FQNNGV. Trimming removed 4 bases from V and 6 bases from J; junction bases left unmatched: 9. Those patients who had chemo-refractory metastatic non-small-cell lung cancer were given focal radiation along with CTLA-4 blockade through ipilimumab. Data came from immunoSEQ multiplex PCR; TCRdb stores just in-frame clones and leaves some out. The top ten clones hold over 12% of a sample with about 88,000 clones, about two thirds of them seen once. The chain links TRBV11-2 to TRBJ2-3; the match to TRBD1 covers 11 bases. The source was peripheral blood, collected from a patient treated with radiotherapy plus ipilimumab. This clonotype was sampled from a human donor with non-small cell lung cancer that progressed on radiotherapy plus ipilimumab. CDR3 loop: CASSYPGQGALDTQYF. The CDR3 DNA sequence: TGTGCCAGCAGCTACCCCGGACAGGGGGCTTTGGATACGCAGTATTTT. Combining the CDR3 with reference TRBV11-2 and TRBJ2-3 gives the whole variable domain EAGVAQSPRYKIIEKRQSVAFWCNPISGHATLYWYQQILGQGPKLLIQFQNNGVVDDSQLPKDRFSAERLKGVDSTLKIQPAKLEDSAVYLCASSYPGQGALDTQYFGPGTRLTVL.